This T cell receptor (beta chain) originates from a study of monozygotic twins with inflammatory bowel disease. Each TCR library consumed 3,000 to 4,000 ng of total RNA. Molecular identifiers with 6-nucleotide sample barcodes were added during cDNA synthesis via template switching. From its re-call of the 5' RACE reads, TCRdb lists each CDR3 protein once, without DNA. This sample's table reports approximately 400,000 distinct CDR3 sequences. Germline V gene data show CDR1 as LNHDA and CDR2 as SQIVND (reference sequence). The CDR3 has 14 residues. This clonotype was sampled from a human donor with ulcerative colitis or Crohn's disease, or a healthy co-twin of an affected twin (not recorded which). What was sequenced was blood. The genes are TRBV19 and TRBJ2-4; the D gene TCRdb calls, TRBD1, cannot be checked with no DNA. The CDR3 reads CASSRYGSGHIQYF.